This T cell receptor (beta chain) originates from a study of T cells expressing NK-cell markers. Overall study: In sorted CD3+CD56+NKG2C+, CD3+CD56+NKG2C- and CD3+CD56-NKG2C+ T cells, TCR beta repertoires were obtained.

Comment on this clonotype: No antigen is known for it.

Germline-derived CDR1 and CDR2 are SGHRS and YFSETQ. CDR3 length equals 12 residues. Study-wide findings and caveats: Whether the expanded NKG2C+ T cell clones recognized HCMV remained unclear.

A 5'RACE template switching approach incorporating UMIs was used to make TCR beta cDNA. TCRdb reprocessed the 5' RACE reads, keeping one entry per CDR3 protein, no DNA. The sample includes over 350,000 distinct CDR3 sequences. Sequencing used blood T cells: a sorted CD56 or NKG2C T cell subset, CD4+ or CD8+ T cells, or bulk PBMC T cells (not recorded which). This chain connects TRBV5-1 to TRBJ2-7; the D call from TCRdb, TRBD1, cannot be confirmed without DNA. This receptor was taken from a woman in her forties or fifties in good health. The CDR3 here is CASSPGSQEQYF.